The clone carrying this TCR beta chain was picked up a small number of times. Its antigen is unidentified. Unique molecular identifiers were linked by the library to individual cDNA molecules. TCRdb ran MiXCR on the RACE reads and lists one entry per CDR3 protein. Altogether under 55,000 distinct CDR3 sequences are present, 9.9% being singletons, with the ten largest covering approximately 15%. This sample was taken from a study of human T cells and chemical hapten exposure. In the study overall: Diphenylcyclopropenone was applied weekly to patients' scalps across the roughly 23-week study. Broader study findings: Against controls, expanded TCRs gave rise to significantly more large CDR3 similarity clusters.

Germline V gives CDR1 MNHNY, CDR2 SVGAGI (reference sequence). V lost 0 bases and J 0 bases, leaving 12 bases between the germline ends. CDR3 length: 17 residues. The time point is: patch test 3, about 24 weeks after DPC sensitization. The treatment: therapeutic diphenylcyclopropenone sensitization with weekly scalp DPC. The gene calls are TRBV6-6 and TRBJ1-5, with D unclear. The receptor was isolated from a middle-aged woman with alopecia areata. Some clones in this sample may be carry-over from other donors' samples. Specimen: whole blood, collected in connection with sensitization to the hapten diphenylcyclopropenone (DPC). The CDR3 DNA reads TGTGCCAGCAGTTACTCGAAACGTTCTTATAGCAATCAGCCCCAGCATTTT. This codes for CASSYSKRSYSNQPQHF.